Listed here are 22 T cell receptor beta chains from one sample, sequenced in a study of blood T cell repertoires in COVID-19. Sequencing used immunoSEQ multiplex PCR; TCRdb keeps in-frame clones, though not all of them. The sample has about 70,000 clones, around 86% seen once; the top ten hold roughly a tenth. The sequenced material came from peripheral blood. Receptors originate from a woman under 30 with acute or convalescent COVID-19.

The chain links TRBV4-1 to TRBJ2-7; the match to TRBD2 covers 15 bases. Trimming took 4 bases from V and 2 from J; bases not matched to a gene: 6. Germline V gene sequence: CDR1 MGHRA, CDR2 YSYEKL. This CDR3 is built from 17 residues. The CDR3 spells CASSLGLAGGSPYEQYF. The CDR3 region has the DNA TGCGCCAGCAGCCTGGGACTAGCGGGAGGTAGTCCCTACGAGCAGTACTTC.

The chain has TRBV27 and TRBJ1-6, with a weak D call TRBD1 (5 bases). Germline V gives CDR1 MNHEY, CDR2 SMNVEV (reference sequence). The CDR3 sequence is 15 residues long. V lost 10 bases to trimming and J lost 8 bases, with 21 bases between them. As DNA, the CDR3 is TGTGCCAACGATCCCTATAGGGGTATTGATTCACCCCTCCACTTT. Amino acids: CANDPYRGIDSPLHF.

The chain couples TRBV2 to TRBJ2-2, with D possibly TRBD1 on 6 matching bases. Between the trimmed V and J ends, which lost 6 bases and 2 bases, there was a span of 13 bases. The CDR3 sequence is 15 residues long. CDR1 is SNHLY, CDR2 FYNNEI, per germline. DNA for the CDR3: TGTGCCAGCAGGGACCGGGACATCAACACCGGGGAGCTGTTTTTT. Translating it yields CASRDRDINTGELFF. Drawing the rest from reference TRBV2 and TRBJ2-2, the complete variable domain is EPEVTQTPSHQVTQMGQEVILRCVPISNHLYFYWYRQILGQKVEFLVSFYNNEISEKSEIFDDQFSVERPDGSNFTLKIRSTKLEDSAMYFCASRDRDINTGELFFGEGSRLTVL.

The rearrangement uses TRBV2 and TRBJ1-2; D is uncertain. The CDR3 covers 14 residues. Germline V gene sequence: CDR1 SNHLY, CDR2 FYNNEI. V gave up 7 bases and J gave up 1 base, with 13 bases separating them. CDR3 loop: CASKQRVLNYGYTF. The CDR3 nucleotides read TGTGCCAGCAAACAGAGGGTCCTTAACTATGGCTACACCTTC.

The V gene is TRBV2, the J gene TRBJ1-1; the D is unclear. The CDR3 covers 14 residues. V was clipped by 2 bases and J by 5 bases, with 12 bases between them. Germline CDR1 reads SNHLY; CDR2 reads FYNNEI. CDR3 residues: CASSEMWERTEAFF. CDR3 bases: TGTGCCAGCAGTGAAATGTGGGAGAGGACTGAAGCTTTCTTT.

The rearrangement links TRBV5-6 to TRBJ2-2; unclear D gene. V lost 1 base and J lost 8, with 3 bases in between. The CDR3 sequence is 11 residues long. Germline values: CDR1 SGHDT, CDR2 YYEEEE. The CDR3 coding sequence is TGTGCCAGCAGCTTGCATGGGGAGCTGTTTTTT. Translated, it gives CASSLHGELFF.

This clone was detected only once. V gene TRBV28 combines with J gene TRBJ1-2; TRBD1 aligns across 10 bases. This CDR3 has 13 amino acids. CDR1 is MDHEN and CDR2 is SYDVKM in the germline V gene. V dropped 6 bases and J dropped 4; count of bases not matched to a gene: 2. CDR3 DNA sequence: TGTGCCAGCAGGGGGGACAGGGGCTATGGCTACACCTTC. Its protein is CASRGDRGYGYTF.

This clone turned up a few times. This rearrangement joins TRBV4-1 to TRBJ2-7, with 7 bases lining up with TRBD2. With 4 bases clipped from V and 5 bases from J, the junction kept 8 bases outside the gene matches. This CDR3 spans 14 amino acids. CDR1 is MGHRA and CDR2 is YSYEKL in the germline V gene. The CDR3 loop reads CASSLGRRWDEQYF. The CDR3 region has the DNA TGCGCCAGCAGCCTCGGGAGGAGGTGGGACGAGCAGTACTTC.

The chain couples TRBV2 to TRBJ2-7, with TRBD1 matching 11 bases. This CDR3 region has 15 residues. The germline CDR1 and CDR2 sequences are SNHLY and FYNNEI. Trimming at V came to 6 bases and at J to 5 bases, leaving 9 bases not matched to a gene. The CDR3 DNA reads TGTGCCAGCAGGTATGGACAGGGGGCGCGAGACGAGCAGTACTTC. This gives the protein CASRYGQGARDEQYF.

This rearrangement joins TRBV5-1 to TRBJ1-1, with unresolved D. From germline, CDR1 is SGHRS and CDR2 YFSETQ. Trimming shortened V by 5 bases and J by 3 bases, and 14 bases separated the two germline ends. The CDR3 totals 14 residues. The CDR3 nucleotides read TGCGCCAGCAGGGCAGAACAACTACACACTGAAGCTTTCTTT. Translated, it gives CASRAEQLHTEAFF.

This clone was counted a single time. The rearrangement links TRBV27 to TRBJ2-1; tentatively, D is TRBD2 (5 bases). Trimming shortened V by 3 bases and J by 6 bases, and 15 bases separated the two germline ends. The germline V gene encodes CDR1 MNHEY and CDR2 SMNVEV (reference sequence). CDR3 length: 15 amino acids. Here the CDR3 reads CASSFRGSGFNEQFF. CDR3 DNA sequence: TGTGCCAGCAGTTTCCGTGGGTCGGGGTTCAATGAGCAGTTCTTC.

The gene calls are TRBV11-3 and TRBJ2-1; TRBD1 matches 7 bases. The CDR3 is 15 residues long. Germline CDR1 is SGHNT and CDR2 is YENEEA. V lost 4 bases, J lost 2 bases, and 5 bases stayed unmatched. CDR3 nucleotides: TGTGCCAGCAGCTCTAACAGGGGCACCTACAATGAGCAGTTCTTC. Translated: CASSSNRGTYNEQFF.

V gene TRBV6-2 or TRBV6-3 combines with J gene TRBJ1-2; D ambiguous. The germline V and J ends were trimmed by 4 bases and 0 bases, with 6 bases remaining between them. Germline CDR1 and CDR2: MNHEY and SVGEGT. The CDR3 runs to 13 residues. The CDR3 protein is CASSSTPNYGYTF. The DNA for the CDR3 is TGTGCCAGCAGTTCAACACCTAACTATGGCTACACCTTC.

This clone appeared a single time. The V call is TRBV6-1, the J call TRBJ1-4, with D tentatively TRBD1 (6 bases). The V and J ends lost 4 bases and 5 bases respectively, with 17 bases between them. The CDR3 covers 16 residues. Germline V CDR1 and CDR2: MNHNS, SASEGT. The CDR3 region is CASSGMSGDPNEKLFF. The CDR3 DNA sequence: TGTGCCAGCAGTGGAATGTCAGGGGACCCAAATGAAAAACTGTTTTTT.

V usage is TRBV24-1 and J usage is TRBJ2-3; perhaps TRBD1 as D (5 bases). The CDR3 is 16 amino acids. CDR1 is KGHDR, CDR2 SFDVKD, per germline. V shed 4 bases and J shed 4 bases, with 17 bases lying between them. The CDR3 nucleotides are TGTGCCACCAGTGACCCACGAAGGGGCAGGGCAGATACGCAGTATTTT. Amino acid sequence: CATSDPRRGRADTQYF.

The chain couples TRBV6-5 to TRBJ1-1; D may be TRBD1 (5 bases). The CDR3 extends over 12 amino acids. Trimming removed 6 bases from V and 4 bases from J, with 9 bases in between. Germline V gene sequence: CDR1 MNHEY, CDR2 SVGAGI. This chain's CDR3 is CASSPDSTEAFF. The DNA of the CDR3 is TGTGCCAGCAGCCCAGACAGCACTGAAGCTTTCTTT.

The chain is built from TRBV13 and TRBJ1-3; a possible D gene is TRBD1 (5 bases). V was pared by 5 bases and J by 4 bases, with 12 bases between. The germline gives CDR1 PRHDT, CDR2 FYEKMQ (reference sequence). The CDR3 runs 14 residues. CDR3 nucleotide sequence: TGTGCCAGCAGCGTGTGGAGGGACGGAAACACCATATATTTT. Protein: CASSVWRDGNTIYF.

The CDR3 is CASSYSGTQYF. Here the CDR3 DNA reads TGTGCCAGCAGCTATAGCGGTACCCAGTACTTC. This sequence joins TRBV7-2 and TRBJ2-5; the D gene is possibly TRBD2 (6 bases). Per the germline V gene, CDR1 is SGHTA and CDR2 is FQGNSA. V was pared by 4 bases and J by 8 bases, with 8 bases between. The CDR3 has 11 amino acids.

The chain is built from TRBV4-2 and TRBJ1-6; D not certain. Trimming cost V 9 bases and J 7 bases, with 13 bases left between them. Germline CDR1 is LGHNA and CDR2 is YNFKEQ. This CDR3 region has 13 residues. The CDR3 region is CASNREKNSPLHF. The CDR3 nucleotides are TGTGCCAGTAACCGGGAGAAGAATTCACCCCTCCACTTT.

This clone has a single count. The chain has TRBV6-2 or TRBV6-3 and TRBJ1-4; 8 bases align to TRBD1. Germline-derived CDR1 and CDR2 are MNHEY and SVGEGT. This CDR3 spans 18 amino acids. The V segment lost 5 bases and the J segment 0 bases; nucleotides outside the gene matches: 11. CDR3 loop: CASSDGTGGDTTNEKLFF. For the CDR3, the DNA is TGTGCCAGCAGTGACGGGACAGGAGGAGACACAACTAATGAAAAACTGTTTTTT.

V gene TRBV5-8 combines with J gene TRBJ2-3; TRBD1 aligns across 7 bases. The V and J ends lost 2 bases and 2 bases, in that order; junction bases with no gene match: 5. CDR1 SGHTS and CDR2 YDEGEE come from the germline V gene. This CDR3 has 15 residues. The CDR3: CASSLFGTVTDTQYF. Written as DNA, the CDR3 is TGTGCCAGCAGCTTATTTGGGACAGTCACAGATACGCAGTATTTT.

This clone was detected once. V usage is TRBV5-1 and J usage is TRBJ2-1; TRBD2 matches at 9 bases. The CDR3 is made up of 14 amino acids. The V gene's germline CDR1 is SGHRS and CDR2 YFSETQ. Losses at the gene ends were 6 bases for V and 9 bases for J; bases not matched to a gene: 10. For the CDR3, the DNA is TGCGCCAGCACCCCTACTAGCGGGCGGGGTGAGCAGTTCTTC. Translating gives CASTPTSGRGEQFF.